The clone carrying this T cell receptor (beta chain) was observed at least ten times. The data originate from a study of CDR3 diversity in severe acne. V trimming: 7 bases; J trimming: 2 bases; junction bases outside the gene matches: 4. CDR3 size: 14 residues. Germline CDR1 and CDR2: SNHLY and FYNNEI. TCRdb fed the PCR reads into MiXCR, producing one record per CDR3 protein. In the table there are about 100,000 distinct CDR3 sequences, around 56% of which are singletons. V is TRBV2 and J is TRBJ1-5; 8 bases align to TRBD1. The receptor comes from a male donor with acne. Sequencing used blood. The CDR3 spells CASKDRGGNQPQHF. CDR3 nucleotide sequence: TGTGCCAGCAAAGACAGGGGAGGCAATCAGCCCCAGCATTTT.